One and the same sample provided the 20 T cell receptor beta chains below, sequenced in a study of blood T cell repertoires in COVID-19. Sequencing was performed with immunoSEQ multiplex PCR; in TCRdb, only in-frame clones are kept and a portion is missing. The data hold 300,000 to 400,000 clones, with about nine tenths observed a single time. The material sequenced was PBMCs or T cells enriched from blood (not recorded which). These receptors were obtained from a man in his fifties or sixties who had recovered from COVID-19.

The chain has TRBV30 and TRBJ2-7; unclear D gene. V was cut by 1 base and J by 0 bases, with 4 bases left in between. Germline-derived CDR1 and CDR2 are GTSNPN and SVGIG (reference sequence). The length of the CDR3 is 12 residues. DNA for the CDR3: TGTGCCTGGAGTGCTAGCTCCTACGAGCAGTACTTC. As protein: CAWSASSYEQYF.

The CDR3 sequence is CASSSPGTGSDEQYF. The CDR3 DNA is TGTGCCAGCAGTTCGCCCGGGACAGGCTCGGACGAGCAGTACTTC. V gene TRBV27 combines with J gene TRBJ2-7, with 8 bases matching TRBD1. CDR1 and CDR2 (germline): MNHEY, SMNVEV (reference sequence). V trimming: 4 bases; J trimming: 5 bases; junction bases outside the gene matches: 10. The CDR3 has 15 residues.

V and J are TRBV12-3 or TRBV12-4 and TRBJ1-2; 7 bases are shared with TRBD1. With 5 bases clipped from V and 8 bases from J, the junction kept 5 bases outside the gene matches. This CDR3 spans 12 amino acids. Here the CDR3 reads CASSKTGNGYTF. The CDR3 nucleotides are TGTGCCAGCAGTAAGACAGGGAACGGCTACACCTTC.

J is TRBJ1-1 and V is TRBV29-1, with 9 bases lining up with TRBD1. The CDR3 covers 18 residues. With V trimmed by 1 base and J by 4 bases, 16 bases remained unmatched. CDR1 SQVTM and CDR2 ANQGSEA come from the germline V gene. The CDR3 sequence is CSVEGVGQGSWVSTEAFF. The DNA for the CDR3 is TGCAGCGTTGAAGGCGTCGGACAGGGGAGTTGGGTGAGCACTGAAGCTTTCTTT.

The chain combines TRBV4-1 with TRBJ2-7; 10 bases are shared with TRBD2. Unmatched junction bases numbered 7, after V lost 4 bases and J lost 4 bases. The CDR3 is 15 amino acids. Germline lookup yields CDR1 MGHRA and CDR2 YSYEKL. CDR3 bases: TGCGCCAGCAGCCCTTCCCTAGCGGGAGCGTACGAGCAGTACTTC. The encoded protein is CASSPSLAGAYEQYF.

This rearrangement joins TRBV29-1 to TRBJ1-5; D is uncertain. V was clipped by 4 bases and J by 6 bases, with 10 bases between them. Germline V lookup: CDR1 SQVTM, CDR2 ANQGSEA. The CDR3 sequence is 12 residues long. The CDR3 loop is CSVGAPGQPQHF. CDR3 in DNA: TGCAGCGTTGGAGCGCCCGGTCAGCCCCAGCATTTT. The variable domain in full, with the rest retrieved from reference TRBV29-1 and TRBJ1-5, is SAVISQKPSRDICQRGTSLTIQCQVDSQVTMMFWYRQQPGQSLTLIATANQGSEATYESGFVIDKFPISRPNLTFSTLTVSNMSPEDSSIYLCSVGAPGQPQHFGDGTRLSIL.

This clone was counted between two and nine times. The V gene is TRBV28, the J gene TRBJ1-2; TRBD1 is a possible D gene (5 bases). The V end lost 11 bases, the J end lost 4 bases, and 14 bases lay between the germline ends. This CDR3 comprises 12 residues. Germline values: CDR1 MDHEN, CDR2 SYDVKM. The CDR3 here is CASARGGYGYTF. In DNA, the CDR3 is TGTGCCTCTGCCCGGGGGGGCTATGGCTACACCTTC.

The genes are TRBV7-3 and TRBJ2-2, with TRBD2 as a possible D gene (6 bases). CDR1 and CDR2 from the germline V gene are SGHTA and FQGTGA. The V gene lost 5 bases and the J gene lost 7 bases, with 14 bases spanning the gap. This CDR3 is 14 amino acids long. The CDR3 loop reads CASSPGTSSGELFF. In DNA, the CDR3 is TGTGCCAGCAGCCCCGGGACTTCTAGCGGGGAGCTGTTTTTT.

This chain uses TRBV10-3 with TRBJ1-1; 7 nucleotides match TRBD1. The CDR3 runs to 14 residues. The ends lost 2 bases at V and 10 bases at J; junction bases unmatched: 10. Germline CDR1 reads ENHRY; CDR2 reads SYGVKD. The CDR3 nucleotides read TGTGCCATCAGTGAGGGGACAGTCCGAGCTATAGCTTTCTTT. This sequence encodes CAISEGTVRAIAFF.

This rearrangement joins TRBV28 to TRBJ2-7, with no clear D. CDR3 size: 16 residues. CDR1 is MDHEN and CDR2 is SYDVKM in the germline V gene. V lost 5 bases and J lost 1, with 18 bases in between. CDR3 in amino acids: CASSPQAESFSYEQYF. CDR3 in DNA: TGTGCCAGCAGTCCCCAGGCCGAATCCTTTTCCTACGAGCAGTACTTC.

With regard to this clone: The same CDR3 also results from other DNA sequences found in this sample. The chain is built from TRBV7-2 and TRBJ2-7; 15 nucleotides line up with TRBD2. After removal of 3 bases from V and 7 bases from J, the junction contained 4 bases not matched to a gene. Looked up from germline, CDR1 is SGHTA and CDR2 is FQGNSA. The CDR3 runs to 15 residues. Here the CDR3 DNA reads TGTGCCAGCAGCTTGGGACTAGCGGGAGGTAAAGAGCAGTACTTC. Its protein product is CASSLGLAGGKEQYF. The full variable domain, in which reference TRBV7-2 and TRBJ2-7 provide the parts outside the CDR3, is GAGVSQSPSNKVTEKGKDVELRCDPISGHTALYWYRQSLGQGLEFLIYFQGNSAPDKSGLPSDRFSAERTGGSVSTLTIQRTQQEDSAVYLCASSLGLAGGKEQYFGPGTRLTVT.

Points on this clone: Other DNA sequences in this sample translate to the same CDR3. The V and J genes are TRBV9 and TRBJ1-2; 7 nucleotides line up with TRBD1. The CDR3 has 13 amino acids. Per germline, CDR1 SGDLS and CDR2 YYNGEE. J lost 4 bases, V lost 2 bases, and 2 bases had no gene match. The DNA of the CDR3 is TGTGCCAGCAGCGTGGGACAGTCCTATGGCTACACCTTC. Translating it yields CASSVGQSYGYTF.

In nucleotides, the CDR3 is TGCGCCAGCAGTCCACTAGCGGGGACGCAAAATGAGCAGTTCTTC. Residues: CASSPLAGTQNEQFF. The chain uses TRBV5-1 and TRBJ2-1, with 10 bases fitting TRBD2. Germline CDR1 and CDR2: SGHRS and YFSETQ. The J segment lost 7 bases and the V segment lost 5 bases, leaving 9 bases of the junction unmatched. The CDR3 consists of 15 residues.

The rearrangement links TRBV29-1 to TRBJ2-3, with 9 positions matching TRBD2. The CDR3 runs 13 residues. V lost 7 bases to trimming and J lost 4 bases; unmatched junction nucleotides: 6. Per the germline V gene, CDR1 is SQVTM and CDR2 is ANQGSEA. CDR3 in amino acids: CSAGTSSADTQYF. CDR3 nucleotide sequence: TGCAGCGCAGGGACTAGCTCGGCAGATACGCAGTATTTT.

The rearrangement joins TRBV7-3 to TRBJ2-1, with 10 bases aligning to TRBD2. Germline trimming cut 3 bases from V and 7 bases from J; bases unmatched to any gene: 6. CDR1 SGHTA and CDR2 FQGTGA come from the germline V gene. There are 15 residues in the CDR3. In nucleotides, the CDR3 is TGTGCCAGCAGCTTGGGGCTAGCGGGAGTAAATGAGCAGTTCTTC. Translation: CASSLGLAGVNEQFF.

The chain combines TRBV2 with TRBJ1-5; 7 bases align to TRBD1. Germline assignment: CDR1 SNHLY and CDR2 FYNNEI. The CDR3 extends over 14 amino acids. J was trimmed by 2 bases and V by 5 bases; bases with no gene match: 3. CDR3: CASSRDRGNQPQHF. Written as DNA, the CDR3 is TGTGCCAGCAGTCGAGACAGGGGCAATCAGCCCCAGCATTTT.

With respect to this clone: A junction boundary mismatches the germline segment, possibly from a read error. V is TRBV7-7 and J is TRBJ2-3; a weak D match, TRBD2 (6 bases). The CDR3 runs to 15 residues. Germline V gene lookup returns CDR1 SSHAT and CDR2 FNYEAQ (reference sequence). CDR3 sequence reads: CASSSTLATKDTQYF. In nucleotides, the CDR3 is TGTGCTAGCAGCTCGACTCTAGCGACGAAAGATACGCAGTATTTT.

The V call is TRBV19, the J call TRBJ2-7, with TRBD2 as a possible D gene (5 bases). This CDR3 contains 13 residues. Germline V gene sequence: CDR1 LNHDA, CDR2 SQIVND (reference sequence). Between the trimmed V and J ends, which lost 5 bases and 3 bases, there was a span of 11 bases. This chain's CDR3 is CASSYRRDYEQYF. DNA for the CDR3: TGTGCCAGTAGTTACAGACGGGACTACGAGCAGTACTTC.

The genes are TRBV28 and TRBJ2-1; 8 nucleotides match TRBD2. Looked up from germline, CDR1 is MDHEN and CDR2 is SYDVKM. CDR3 size: 14 residues. V trimming: 4 bases; J trimming: 9 bases; junction bases outside the gene matches: 8. This chain's CDR3 is CASSSGGPYLEQFF. The DNA of the CDR3 is TGTGCCAGCAGTTCGGGAGGGCCGTATCTTGAGCAGTTCTTC.

The V gene is TRBV6-4, the J gene TRBJ1-6; a possible D gene is TRBD1 (5 bases). Germline V gives CDR1 MRHNA, CDR2 SNTAGT. The CDR3 has 13 amino acids. V was clipped by 6 bases and J by 7 bases, with 10 bases between them. The CDR3 DNA is TGTGCCAGCAGCGAAACAGGAAATTCACCCCTCCACTTT. Translation: CASSETGNSPLHF.